This T cell receptor (beta chain) is drawn from a study of circulating CD8 cells and anti-PD-1 response in melanoma. Whole-study findings and limits: Generally, no replicate experiments were performed. PD-1 and DPOS subsets showed similar, higher clonality than DNEG. Subset repertoires were largely private at M1, with under 7.5% shared.

This clonotype was counted a few times. Its antigen is currently unknown. Live CD3+CD8+TCRalphabeta+ cells were sorted into four subsets by PD-1 and/or TIGIT. The germline V gene encodes CDR1 LNHDA and CDR2 SQIVND (reference sequence). Trimming took 2 bases from V and 5 from J, leaving 13 bases between them. This CDR3 has 15 amino acids. TCR libraries were prepared from 15 ng of total RNA with the QIAseq Immune Repertoire TCR panel. TCRdb used MiXCR to reprocess the reads, holding one entry per CDR3 protein. Of about 650 distinct CDR3 sequences in the sample, 11% are singletons; the top ten hold approximately 70%.

This receptor was obtained from a human donor with melanoma. This chain joins TRBV19 and TRBJ2-1; D gene unclear. This sample comprised CD8+ T cells from PBMCs, obtained at baseline or after one month of anti-PD-1 therapy (not recorded which). The CDR3 DNA reads as TGTGCCAGTAGTATATCTTGGACCCCGCACAATGAGCAGTTCTTC. Its translation is CASSISWTPHNEQFF.